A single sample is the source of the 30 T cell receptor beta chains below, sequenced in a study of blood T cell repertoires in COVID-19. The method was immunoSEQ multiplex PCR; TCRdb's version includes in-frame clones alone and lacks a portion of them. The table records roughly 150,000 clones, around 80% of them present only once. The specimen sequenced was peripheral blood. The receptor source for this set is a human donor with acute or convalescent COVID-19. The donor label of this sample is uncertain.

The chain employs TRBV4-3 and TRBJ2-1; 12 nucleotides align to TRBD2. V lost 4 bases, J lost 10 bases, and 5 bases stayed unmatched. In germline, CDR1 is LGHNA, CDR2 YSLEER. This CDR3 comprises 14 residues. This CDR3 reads CASSRTSGAYEQFF. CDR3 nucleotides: TGCGCCAGCAGCCGGACTAGCGGGGCTTACGAGCAGTTCTTC.

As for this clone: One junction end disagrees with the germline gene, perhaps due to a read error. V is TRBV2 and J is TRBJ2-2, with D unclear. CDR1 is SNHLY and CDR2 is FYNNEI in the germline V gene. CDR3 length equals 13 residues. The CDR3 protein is CASSEGETGELFF. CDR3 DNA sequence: TGTGCCAGCAGCGAAGGAGAAACCGGGGAGCTGTTTTTT.

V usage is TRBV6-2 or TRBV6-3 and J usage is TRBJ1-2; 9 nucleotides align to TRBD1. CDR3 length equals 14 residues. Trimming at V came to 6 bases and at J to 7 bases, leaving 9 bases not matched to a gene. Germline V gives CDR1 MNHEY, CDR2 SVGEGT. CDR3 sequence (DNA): TGTGCCAGCAGCGAACAGGGGGCTGTAGGTGGCTACACCTTC. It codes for CASSEQGAVGGYTF.

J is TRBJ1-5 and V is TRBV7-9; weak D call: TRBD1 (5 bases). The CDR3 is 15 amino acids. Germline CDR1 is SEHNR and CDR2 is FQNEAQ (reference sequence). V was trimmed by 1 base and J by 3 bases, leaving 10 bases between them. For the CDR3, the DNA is TGTGCCAGCAGCTTAGGTCGGGGGGACAATCAGCCCCAGCATTTT. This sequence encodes CASSLGRGDNQPQHF.

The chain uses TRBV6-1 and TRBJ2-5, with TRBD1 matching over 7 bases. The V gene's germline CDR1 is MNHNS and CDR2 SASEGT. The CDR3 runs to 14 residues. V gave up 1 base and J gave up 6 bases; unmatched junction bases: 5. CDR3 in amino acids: CASSEVQGRQTQYF. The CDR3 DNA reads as TGTGCCAGCAGTGAAGTACAGGGGCGGCAGACCCAGTACTTC.

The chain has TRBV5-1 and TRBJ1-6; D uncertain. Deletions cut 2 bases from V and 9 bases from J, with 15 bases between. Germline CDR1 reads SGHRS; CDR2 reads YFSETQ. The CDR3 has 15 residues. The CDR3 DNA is TGCGCCAGCAGCTTATCAGGTTCGGGGAGTTCACCCCTCCACTTT. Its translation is CASSLSGSGSSPLHF.

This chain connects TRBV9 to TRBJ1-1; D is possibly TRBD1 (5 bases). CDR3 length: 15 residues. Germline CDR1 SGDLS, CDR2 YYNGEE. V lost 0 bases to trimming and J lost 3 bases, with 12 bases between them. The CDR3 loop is CASSVAWGVDTEAFF. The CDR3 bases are TGTGCCAGCAGCGTAGCTTGGGGGGTGGACACTGAAGCTTTCTTT.

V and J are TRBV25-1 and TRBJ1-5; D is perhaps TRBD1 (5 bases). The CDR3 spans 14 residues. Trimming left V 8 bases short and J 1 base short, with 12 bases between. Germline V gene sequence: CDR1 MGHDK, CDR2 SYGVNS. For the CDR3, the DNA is TGTGCCAGCGCCAGGCAGGGAAGCAATCAGCCCCAGCATTTT. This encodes CASARQGSNQPQHF.

CDR3 in DNA: TGTGCCAGCAGCCCAAGGGGTCAGGGGCGCTGGACCGGGGAGCTGTTTTTT. This translates into CASSPRGQGRWTGELFF. This chain joins TRBV9 and TRBJ2-2; the D gene is possibly TRBD1 (6 bases). The CDR3 covers 17 residues. Germline V lookup: CDR1 SGDLS, CDR2 YYNGEE. V was clipped by 4 bases and J by 5 bases, with 21 bases between them.

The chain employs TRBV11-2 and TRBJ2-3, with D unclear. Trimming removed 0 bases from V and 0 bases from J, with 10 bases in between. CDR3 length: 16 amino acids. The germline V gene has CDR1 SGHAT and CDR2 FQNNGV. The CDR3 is CASSLDPLTSTDTQYF. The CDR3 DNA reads TGTGCCAGCAGCTTAGATCCCCTGACTAGCACAGATACGCAGTATTTT.

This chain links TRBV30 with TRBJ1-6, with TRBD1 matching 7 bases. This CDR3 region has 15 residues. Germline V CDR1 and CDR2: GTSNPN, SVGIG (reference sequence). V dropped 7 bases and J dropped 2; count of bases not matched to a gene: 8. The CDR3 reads CALSGGQAYNSPLHF. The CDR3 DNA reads TGTGCCTTATCTGGCGGACAGGCCTATAATTCACCCCTCCACTTT.

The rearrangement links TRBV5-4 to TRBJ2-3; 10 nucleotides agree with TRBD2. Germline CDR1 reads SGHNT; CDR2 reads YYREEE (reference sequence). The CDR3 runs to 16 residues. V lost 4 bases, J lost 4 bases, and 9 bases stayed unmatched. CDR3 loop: CASSKSGGAEADTQYF. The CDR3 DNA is TGTGCCAGCAGCAAAAGCGGGGGGGCCGAGGCAGATACGCAGTATTTT.

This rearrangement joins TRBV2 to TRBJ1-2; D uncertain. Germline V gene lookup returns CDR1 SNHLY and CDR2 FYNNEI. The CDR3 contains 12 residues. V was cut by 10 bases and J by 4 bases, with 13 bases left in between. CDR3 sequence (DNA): TGTGCCACGGGTCAGGAGGGCTATGGCTACACCTTC. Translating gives CATGQEGYGYTF.

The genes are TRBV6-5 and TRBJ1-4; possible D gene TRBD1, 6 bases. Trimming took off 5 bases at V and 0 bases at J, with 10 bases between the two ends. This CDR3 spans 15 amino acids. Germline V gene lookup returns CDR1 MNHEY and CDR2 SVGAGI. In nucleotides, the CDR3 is TGTGCCAGCAGTAAACGGACAGCAACTAATGAAAAACTGTTTTTT. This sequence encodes CASSKRTATNEKLFF.

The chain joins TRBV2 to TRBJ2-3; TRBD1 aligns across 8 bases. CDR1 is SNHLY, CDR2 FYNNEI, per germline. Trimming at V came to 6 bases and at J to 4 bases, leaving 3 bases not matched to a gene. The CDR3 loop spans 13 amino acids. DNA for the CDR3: TGTGCCAGCAGCGGACAGGGAGCAGATACGCAGTATTTT. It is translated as CASSGQGADTQYF. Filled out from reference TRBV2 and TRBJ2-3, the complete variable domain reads EPEVTQTPSHQVTQMGQEVILRCVPISNHLYFYWYRQILGQKVEFLVSFYNNEISEKSEIFDDQFSVERPDGSNFTLKIRSTKLEDSAMYFCASSGQGADTQYFGPGTRLTVL.

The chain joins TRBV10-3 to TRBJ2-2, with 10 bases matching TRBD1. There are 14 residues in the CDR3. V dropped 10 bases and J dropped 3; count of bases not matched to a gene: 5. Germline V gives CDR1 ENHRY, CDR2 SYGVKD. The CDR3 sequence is CATTGGADTGELFF. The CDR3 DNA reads TGTGCCACGACAGGGGGCGCGGACACCGGGGAGCTGTTTTTT.

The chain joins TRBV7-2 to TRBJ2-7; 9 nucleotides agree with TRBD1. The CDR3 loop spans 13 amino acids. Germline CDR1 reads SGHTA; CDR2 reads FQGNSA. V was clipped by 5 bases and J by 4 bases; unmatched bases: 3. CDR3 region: CASSGQGNYEQYF. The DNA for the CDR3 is TGTGCCAGCAGCGGACAGGGGAATTACGAGCAGTACTTC.

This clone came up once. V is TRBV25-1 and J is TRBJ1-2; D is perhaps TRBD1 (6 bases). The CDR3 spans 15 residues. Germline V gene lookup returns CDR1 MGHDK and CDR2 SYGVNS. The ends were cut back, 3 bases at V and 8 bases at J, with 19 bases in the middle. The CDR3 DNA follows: TGTGCCAGCAGTGAGAGAGACAGGCCCCTGTTGGGCTACACCTTC. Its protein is CASSERDRPLLGYTF.

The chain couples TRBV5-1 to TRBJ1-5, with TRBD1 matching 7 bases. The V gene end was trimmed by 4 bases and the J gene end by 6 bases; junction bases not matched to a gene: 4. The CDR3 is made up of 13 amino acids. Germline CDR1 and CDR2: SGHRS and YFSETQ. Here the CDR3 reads CASSVNRGQPQHF. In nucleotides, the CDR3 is TGCGCCAGCAGCGTGAACAGGGGTCAGCCCCAGCATTTT.

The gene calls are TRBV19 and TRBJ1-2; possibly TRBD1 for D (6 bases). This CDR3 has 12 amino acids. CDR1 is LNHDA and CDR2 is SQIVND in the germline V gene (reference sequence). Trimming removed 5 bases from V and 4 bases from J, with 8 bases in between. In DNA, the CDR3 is TGTGCCAGTAGTGACAGGATCTATGGCTACACCTTC. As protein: CASSDRIYGYTF.

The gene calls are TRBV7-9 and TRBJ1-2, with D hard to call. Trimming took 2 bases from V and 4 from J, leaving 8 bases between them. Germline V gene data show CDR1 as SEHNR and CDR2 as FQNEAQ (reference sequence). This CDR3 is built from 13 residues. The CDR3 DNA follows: TGTGCCAGCAGCTTATTAGTAGTCTATGGCTACACCTTC. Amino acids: CASSLLVVYGYTF.

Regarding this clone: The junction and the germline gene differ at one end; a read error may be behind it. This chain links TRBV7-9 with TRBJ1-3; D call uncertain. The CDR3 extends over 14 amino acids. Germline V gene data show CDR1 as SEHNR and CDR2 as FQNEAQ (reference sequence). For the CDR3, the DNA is TGTGCCAGCAGCTTAGGTACTTCGGGGTACGGCTTTCATTTT. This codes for CASSLGTSGYGFHF. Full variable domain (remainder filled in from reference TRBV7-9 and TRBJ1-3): DTGVSQNPRHKITKRGQNVTFRCDPISEHNRLYWYRQTLGQGPEFLTYFQNEAQLEKSRLLSDRFSAERPKGSFSTLEIQRTEQGDSAMYLCASSLGTSGYGFHFGEGSWLTVV.

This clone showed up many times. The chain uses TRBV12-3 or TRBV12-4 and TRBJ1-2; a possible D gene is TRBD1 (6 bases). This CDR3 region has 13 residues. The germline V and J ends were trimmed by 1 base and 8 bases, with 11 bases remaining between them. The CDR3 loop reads CASSLDRVEGYTF. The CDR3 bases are TGTGCCAGCAGTTTAGACAGGGTCGAAGGCTACACCTTC.

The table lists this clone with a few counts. The CDR3 region is CASSTILQGEFQETQYF. Written as DNA, the CDR3 is TGTGCCAGTAGTACCATCTTGCAGGGTGAATTCCAAGAGACCCAGTACTTC. The chain uses TRBV19 and TRBJ2-5; a possible D gene is TRBD1 (5 bases). The CDR3 has 17 residues. Germline CDR1 and CDR2: LNHDA and SQIVND (reference sequence). Trimming pared 4 bases from V and 1 base from J, leaving 19 bases between.

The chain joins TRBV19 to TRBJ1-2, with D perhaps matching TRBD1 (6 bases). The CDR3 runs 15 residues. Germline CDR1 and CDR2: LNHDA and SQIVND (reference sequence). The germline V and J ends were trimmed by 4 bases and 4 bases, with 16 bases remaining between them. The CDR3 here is CASSKQGYLGYGYTF. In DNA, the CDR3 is TGTGCCAGTAGTAAACAGGGTTATCTCGGCTATGGCTACACCTTC.

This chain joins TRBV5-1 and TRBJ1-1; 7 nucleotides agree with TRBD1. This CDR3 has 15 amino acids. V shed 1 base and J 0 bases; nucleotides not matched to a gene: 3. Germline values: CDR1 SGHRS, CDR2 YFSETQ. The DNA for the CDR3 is TGCGCCAGCAGCTTGTCCGGGACAGTGAACACTGAAGCTTTCTTT. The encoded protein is CASSLSGTVNTEAFF.

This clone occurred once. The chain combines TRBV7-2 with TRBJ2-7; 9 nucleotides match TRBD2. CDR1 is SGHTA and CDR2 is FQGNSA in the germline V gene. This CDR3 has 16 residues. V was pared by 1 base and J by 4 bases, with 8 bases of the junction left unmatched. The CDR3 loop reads CASSLVSSGGPYEQYF. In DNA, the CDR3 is TGTGCCAGCAGCTTAGTTAGTAGCGGGGGCCCGTACGAGCAGTACTTC.

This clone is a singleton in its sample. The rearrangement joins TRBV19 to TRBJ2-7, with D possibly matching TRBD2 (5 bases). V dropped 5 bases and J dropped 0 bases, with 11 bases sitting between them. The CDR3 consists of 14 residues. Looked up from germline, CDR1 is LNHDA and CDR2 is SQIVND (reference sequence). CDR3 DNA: TGTGCCAGTAGTCGGGATTTTAGCTCCTACGAGCAGTACTTC. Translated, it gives CASSRDFSSYEQYF. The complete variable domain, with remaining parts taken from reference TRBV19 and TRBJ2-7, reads DGGITQSPKYLFRKEGQNVTLSCEQNLNHDAMYWYRQDPGQGLRLIYYSQIVNDFQKGDIAEGYSVSREKKESFPLTVTSAQKNPTAFYLCASSRDFSSYEQYFGPGTRLTVT.

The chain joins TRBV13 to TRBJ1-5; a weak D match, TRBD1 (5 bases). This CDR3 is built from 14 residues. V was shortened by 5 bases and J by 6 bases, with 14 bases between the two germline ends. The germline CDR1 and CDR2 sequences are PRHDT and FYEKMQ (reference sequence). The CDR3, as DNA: TGTGCCAGCAGCAGGAGGGGAATGCTTCAGCCCCAGCATTTT. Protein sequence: CASSRRGMLQPQHF.

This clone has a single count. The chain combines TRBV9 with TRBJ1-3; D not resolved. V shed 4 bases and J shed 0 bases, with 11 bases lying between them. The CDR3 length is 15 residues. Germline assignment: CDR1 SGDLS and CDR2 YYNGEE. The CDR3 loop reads CASSRDQPSGNTIYF. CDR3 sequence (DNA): TGTGCCAGCAGCCGGGATCAACCCTCTGGAAACACCATATATTTT.